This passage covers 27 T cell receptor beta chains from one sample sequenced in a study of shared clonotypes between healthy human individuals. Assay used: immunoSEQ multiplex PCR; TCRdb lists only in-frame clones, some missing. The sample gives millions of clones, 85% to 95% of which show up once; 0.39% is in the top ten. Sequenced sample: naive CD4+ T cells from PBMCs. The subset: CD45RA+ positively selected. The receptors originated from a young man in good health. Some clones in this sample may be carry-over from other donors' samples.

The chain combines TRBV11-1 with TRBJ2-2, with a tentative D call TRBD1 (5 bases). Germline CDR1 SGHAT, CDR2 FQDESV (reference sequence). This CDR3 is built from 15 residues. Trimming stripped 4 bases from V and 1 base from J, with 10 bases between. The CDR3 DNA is TGTGCCAGCAGCTGGGTGACAGAGAACACCGGGGAGCTGTTTTTT. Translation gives CASSWVTENTGELFF.

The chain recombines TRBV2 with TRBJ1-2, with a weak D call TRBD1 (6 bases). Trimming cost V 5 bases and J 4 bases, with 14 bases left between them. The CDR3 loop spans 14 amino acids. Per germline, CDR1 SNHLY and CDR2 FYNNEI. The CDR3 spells CASSYSGRGYGYTF. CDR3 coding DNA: TGTGCCAGCAGTTACAGCGGCAGGGGCTATGGCTACACCTTC.

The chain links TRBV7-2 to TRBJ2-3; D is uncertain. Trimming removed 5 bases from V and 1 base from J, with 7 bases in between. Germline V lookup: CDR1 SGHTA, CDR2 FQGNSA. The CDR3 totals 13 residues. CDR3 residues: CASSPHGTDTQYF. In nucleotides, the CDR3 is TGTGCCAGCAGCCCACACGGCACAGATACGCAGTATTTT.

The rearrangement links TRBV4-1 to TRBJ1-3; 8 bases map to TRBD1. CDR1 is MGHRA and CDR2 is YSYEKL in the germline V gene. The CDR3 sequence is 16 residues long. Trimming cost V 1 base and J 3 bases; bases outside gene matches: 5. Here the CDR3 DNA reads TGCGCCAGCAGCCAAGTGGGGACAGGCGATGGAAACACCATATATTTT. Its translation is CASSQVGTGDGNTIYF.

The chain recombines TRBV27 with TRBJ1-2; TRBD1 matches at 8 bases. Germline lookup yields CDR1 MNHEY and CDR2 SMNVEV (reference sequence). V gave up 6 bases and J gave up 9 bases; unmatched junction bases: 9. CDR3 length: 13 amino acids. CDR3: CASSQGQGLSYTF. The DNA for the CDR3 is TGTGCCAGCAGCCAAGGACAGGGTTTGAGCTACACCTTC.

CDR3 loop: CASSPRGGPTDTQYF. The CDR3 nucleotides are TGTGCCAGCAGCCCTCGGGGAGGGCCCACAGATACGCAGTATTTT. The chain employs TRBV7-8 and TRBJ2-3; 7 nucleotides match TRBD2. CDR1 SGHVS and CDR2 FQNEAQ come from the germline V gene. This CDR3 has 15 amino acids. J gave up 2 bases and V 5 bases, and 7 bases lay outside the gene matches.

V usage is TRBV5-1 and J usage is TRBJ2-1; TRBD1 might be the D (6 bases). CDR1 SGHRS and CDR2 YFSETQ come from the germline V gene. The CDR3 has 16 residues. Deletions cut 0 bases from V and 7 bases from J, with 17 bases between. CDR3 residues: CASSLVWQGGQNEQFF. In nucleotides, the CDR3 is TGCGCCAGCAGCTTGGTCTGGCAAGGGGGACAAAATGAGCAGTTCTTC. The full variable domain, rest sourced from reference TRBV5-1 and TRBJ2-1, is KAGVTQTPRYLIKTRGQQVTLSCSPISGHRSVSWYQQTPGQGLQFLFEYFSETQRNKGNFPGRFSGRQFSNSRSEMNVSTLELGDSALYLCASSLVWQGGQNEQFFGPGTRLTVL.

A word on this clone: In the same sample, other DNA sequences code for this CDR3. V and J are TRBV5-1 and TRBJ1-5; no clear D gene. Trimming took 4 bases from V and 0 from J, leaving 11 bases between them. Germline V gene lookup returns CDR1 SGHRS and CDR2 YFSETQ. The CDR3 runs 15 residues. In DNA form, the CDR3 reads TGCGCCAGCAGCCTGGAATCGGGTAGCAATCAGCCCCAGCATTTT. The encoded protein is CASSLESGSNQPQHF.

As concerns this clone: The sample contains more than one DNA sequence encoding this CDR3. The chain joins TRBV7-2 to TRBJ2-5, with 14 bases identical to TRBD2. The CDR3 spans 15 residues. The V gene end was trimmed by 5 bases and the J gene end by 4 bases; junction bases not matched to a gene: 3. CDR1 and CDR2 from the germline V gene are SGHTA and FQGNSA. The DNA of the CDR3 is TGTGCCAGCAGCACGGGACTAGCGGGAGTAGAGACCCAGTACTTC. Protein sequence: CASSTGLAGVETQYF.

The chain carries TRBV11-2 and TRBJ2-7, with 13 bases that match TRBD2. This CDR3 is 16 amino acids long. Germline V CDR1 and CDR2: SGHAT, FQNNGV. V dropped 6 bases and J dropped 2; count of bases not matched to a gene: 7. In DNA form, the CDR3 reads TGTGCCAGCAGGGGACTAGCGGGGCCAACCACCTACGAGCAGTACTTC. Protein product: CASRGLAGPTTYEQYF.

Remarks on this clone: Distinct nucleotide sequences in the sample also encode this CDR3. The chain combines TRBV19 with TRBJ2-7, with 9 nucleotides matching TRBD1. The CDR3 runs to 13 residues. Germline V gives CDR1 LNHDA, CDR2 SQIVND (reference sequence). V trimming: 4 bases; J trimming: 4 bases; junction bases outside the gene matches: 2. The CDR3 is CASSRTGEYEQYF. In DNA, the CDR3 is TGTGCCAGTAGTAGGACAGGGGAGTACGAGCAGTACTTC.

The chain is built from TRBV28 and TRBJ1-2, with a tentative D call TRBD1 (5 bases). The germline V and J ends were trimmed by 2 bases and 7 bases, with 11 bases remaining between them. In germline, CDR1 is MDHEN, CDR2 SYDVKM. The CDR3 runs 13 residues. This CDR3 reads CASSLGSGSGYTF. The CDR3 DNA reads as TGTGCCAGCAGTTTAGGATCAGGGTCTGGCTACACCTTC.

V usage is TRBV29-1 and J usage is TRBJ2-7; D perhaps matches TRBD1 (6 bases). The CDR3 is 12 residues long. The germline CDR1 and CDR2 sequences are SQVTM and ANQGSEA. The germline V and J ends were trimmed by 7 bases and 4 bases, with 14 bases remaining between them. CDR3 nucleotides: TGCAGCGGACGGACAGATCTATACGAGCAGTACTTC. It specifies CSGRTDLYEQYF.

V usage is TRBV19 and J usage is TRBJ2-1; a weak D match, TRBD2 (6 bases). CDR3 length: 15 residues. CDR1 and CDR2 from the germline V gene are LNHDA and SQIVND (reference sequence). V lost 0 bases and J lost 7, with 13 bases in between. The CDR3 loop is CASSIDIGRGNEQFF. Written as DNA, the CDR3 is TGTGCCAGTAGTATAGATATCGGGCGGGGTAATGAGCAGTTCTTC.

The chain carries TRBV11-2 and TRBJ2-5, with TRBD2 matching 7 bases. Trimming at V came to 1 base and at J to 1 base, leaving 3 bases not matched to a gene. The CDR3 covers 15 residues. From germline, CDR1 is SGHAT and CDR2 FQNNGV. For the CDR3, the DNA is TGTGCCAGCAGCTTAGTTTCGGGAGGCCAAGAGACCCAGTACTTC. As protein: CASSLVSGGQETQYF. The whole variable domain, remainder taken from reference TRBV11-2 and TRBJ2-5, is EAGVAQSPRYKIIEKRQSVAFWCNPISGHATLYWYQQILGQGPKLLIQFQNNGVVDDSQLPKDRFSAERLKGVDSTLKIQPAKLEDSAVYLCASSLVSGGQETQYFGPGTRLLVL.

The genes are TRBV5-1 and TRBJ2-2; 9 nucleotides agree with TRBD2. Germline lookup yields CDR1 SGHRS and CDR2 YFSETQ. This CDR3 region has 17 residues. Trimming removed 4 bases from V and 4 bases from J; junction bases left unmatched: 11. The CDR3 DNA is TGCGCCAGCAGCCCCCTAGGTTCTAGCGGGACCACCGGGGAGCTGTTTTTT. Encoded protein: CASSPLGSSGTTGELFF. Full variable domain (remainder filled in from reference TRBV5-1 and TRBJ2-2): KAGVTQTPRYLIKTRGQQVTLSCSPISGHRSVSWYQQTPGQGLQFLFEYFSETQRNKGNFPGRFSGRQFSNSRSEMNVSTLELGDSALYLCASSPLGSSGTTGELFFGEGSRLTVL.

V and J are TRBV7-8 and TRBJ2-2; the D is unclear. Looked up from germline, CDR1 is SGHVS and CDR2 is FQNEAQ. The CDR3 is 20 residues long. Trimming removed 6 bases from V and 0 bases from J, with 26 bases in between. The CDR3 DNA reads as TGTGCCAGCAGTCTTAGCAGAGTTATGGGAACCGTCACGAACACCGGGGAGCTGTTTTTT. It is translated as CASSLSRVMGTVTNTGELFF.

CDR3 protein: CASRTGRNTEAFF. In DNA, the CDR3 is TGTGCCAGCAGGACAGGGCGCAACACTGAAGCTTTCTTT. The chain recombines TRBV28 with TRBJ1-1; 7 bases map to TRBD1. Germline CDR1 MDHEN, CDR2 SYDVKM. V was pared by 6 bases and J by 2 bases, with 3 bases of the junction left unmatched. The CDR3 length is 13 residues.

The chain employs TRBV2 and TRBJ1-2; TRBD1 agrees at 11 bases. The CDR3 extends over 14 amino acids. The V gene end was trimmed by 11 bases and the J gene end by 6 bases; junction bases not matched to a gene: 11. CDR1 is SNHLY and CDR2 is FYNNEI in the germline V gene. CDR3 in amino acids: CAGAKGQGAHGYTF. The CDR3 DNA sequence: TGTGCCGGAGCGAAAGGACAGGGGGCCCATGGCTACACCTTC. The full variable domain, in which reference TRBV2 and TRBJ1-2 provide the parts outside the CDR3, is EPEVTQTPSHQVTQMGQEVILRCVPISNHLYFYWYRQILGQKVEFLVSFYNNEISEKSEIFDDQFSVERPDGSNFTLKIRSTKLEDSAMYFCAGAKGQGAHGYTFGSGTRLTVV.

The CDR3 loop reads CAISESNTNQPQHF. The CDR3 coding sequence is TGTGCCATCAGTGAGTCGAACACCAATCAGCCCCAGCATTTT. The gene calls are TRBV10-3 and TRBJ1-5; D is unclear. CDR1 ENHRY and CDR2 SYGVKD come from the germline V gene. V dropped 0 bases and J dropped 3 bases, with 6 bases sitting between them. CDR3 length: 14 residues.

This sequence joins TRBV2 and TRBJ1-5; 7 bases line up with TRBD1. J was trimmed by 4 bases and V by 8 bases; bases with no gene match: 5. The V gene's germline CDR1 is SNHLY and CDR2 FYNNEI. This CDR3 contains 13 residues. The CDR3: CASAQGTNQPQHF. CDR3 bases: TGTGCCAGCGCACAGGGGACTAATCAGCCCCAGCATTTT.

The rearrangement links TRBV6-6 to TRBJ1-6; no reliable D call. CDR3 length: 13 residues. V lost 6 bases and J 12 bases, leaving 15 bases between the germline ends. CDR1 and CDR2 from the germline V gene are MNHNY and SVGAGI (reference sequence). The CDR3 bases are TGTGCCAGCAGACCAACAGAGATAGGACCCCTCCACTTT. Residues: CASRPTEIGPLHF.

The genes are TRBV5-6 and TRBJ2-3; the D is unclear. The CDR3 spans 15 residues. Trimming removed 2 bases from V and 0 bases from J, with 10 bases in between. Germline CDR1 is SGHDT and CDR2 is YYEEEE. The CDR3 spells CASSFVTTSTDTQYF. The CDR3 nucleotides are TGTGCCAGCAGCTTCGTAACAACTAGCACAGATACGCAGTATTTT.

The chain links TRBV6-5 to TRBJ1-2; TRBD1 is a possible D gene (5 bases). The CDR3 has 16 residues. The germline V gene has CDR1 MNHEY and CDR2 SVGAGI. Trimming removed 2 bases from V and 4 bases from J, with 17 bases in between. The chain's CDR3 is CASSYGAGPVSYGYTF. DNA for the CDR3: TGTGCCAGCAGTTACGGGGCGGGACCGGTCAGCTATGGCTACACCTTC.

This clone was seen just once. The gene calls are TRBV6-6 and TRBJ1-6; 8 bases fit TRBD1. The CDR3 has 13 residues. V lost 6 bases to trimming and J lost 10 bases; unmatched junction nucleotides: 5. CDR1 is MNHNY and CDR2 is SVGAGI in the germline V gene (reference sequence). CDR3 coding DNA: TGTGCCAGCAGCCGACAGGGGTCGTCACCCCTCCACTTT. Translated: CASSRQGSSPLHF.

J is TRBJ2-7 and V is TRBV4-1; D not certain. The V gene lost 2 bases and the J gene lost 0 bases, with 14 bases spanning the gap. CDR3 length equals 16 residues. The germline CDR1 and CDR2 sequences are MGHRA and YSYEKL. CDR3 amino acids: CASSQWAGSSSYEQYF. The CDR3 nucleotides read TGCGCCAGCAGCCAATGGGCAGGAAGTAGCTCCTACGAGCAGTACTTC.

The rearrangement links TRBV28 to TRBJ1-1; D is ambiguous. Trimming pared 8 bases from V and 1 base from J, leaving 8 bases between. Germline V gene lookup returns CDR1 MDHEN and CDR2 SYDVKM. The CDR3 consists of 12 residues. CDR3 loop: CASAKGNTEAFF. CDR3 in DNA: TGTGCCAGCGCCAAGGGGAACACTGAAGCTTTCTTT. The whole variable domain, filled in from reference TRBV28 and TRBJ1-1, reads DVKVTQSSRYLVKRTGEKVFLECVQDMDHENMFWYRQDPGLGLRLIYFSYDVKMKEKGDIPEGYSVSREKKERFSLILESASTNQTSMYLCASAKGNTEAFFGQGTRLTVV.